Shown below are 32 T cell receptor beta chains from a single sample sequenced in a study of blood T cell repertoires in COVID-19. The table came from immunoSEQ multiplex PCR; TCRdb's copy has only in-frame clones and leaves some out. Of about 210,000 clones in the sample, roughly 85% are singletons; the top ten hold over 2%. Sequenced material: peripheral blood. The receptors come from a woman aged 70-85 years with COVID-19, enrolled during active disease.

The chain carries TRBV11-2 and TRBJ2-5; TRBD2 might be the D (7 bases). Germline-derived CDR1 and CDR2 are SGHAT and FQNNGV. The CDR3 length is 17 residues. V lost 5 bases to trimming and J lost 4 bases, with 23 bases between them. The CDR3 sequence is CASSPFLAGATGETQYF. The CDR3, as DNA: TGTGCCAGCAGCCCCTTCCTGGCGGGGGCCACGGGAGAGACCCAGTACTTC.

The rearrangement joins TRBV7-9 to TRBJ2-2; D call uncertain. Germline V gene data show CDR1 as SEHNR and CDR2 as FQNEAQ (reference sequence). V was clipped by 0 bases and J by 4 bases, with 6 bases between them. The CDR3 runs to 14 residues. The CDR3 sequence is CASSLAGATGELFF. The CDR3 coding sequence is TGTGCCAGCAGCTTAGCCGGAGCCACCGGGGAGCTGTTTTTT.

As to this clone: Other nucleotide sequences from this sample produce the same CDR3. The chain links TRBV11-3 to TRBJ1-1; TRBD1 aligns across 9 bases. Per germline, CDR1 SGHNT and CDR2 YENEEA. The CDR3 runs 13 residues. V shed 5 bases, J shed 5 bases, and the junction held 3 bases outside the gene matches. CDR3 nucleotides: TGTGCCAGCAGCCCGACAGGGGGAACTGAAGCTTTCTTT. This sequence encodes CASSPTGGTEAFF. The whole variable domain, remainder taken from reference TRBV11-3 and TRBJ1-1, is EAGVVQSPRYKIIEKKQPVAFWCNPISGHNTLYWYLQNLGQGPELLIRYENEEAVDDSQLPKDRFSAERLKGVDSTLKIQPAELGDSAVYLCASSPTGGTEAFFGQGTRLTVV.

V and J are TRBV10-3 and TRBJ1-6; D not resolved. CDR1 is ENHRY and CDR2 is SYGVKD in the germline V gene. The CDR3 contains 13 residues. V was cut by 5 bases and J by 8 bases, with 10 bases left in between. The CDR3 bases are TGTGCCATCAGTTTTCGGGAGGATTCACCCCTCCACTTT. Amino acids: CAISFREDSPLHF.

This chain links TRBV11-3 with TRBJ2-3; D may be TRBD2 (5 bases). The CDR3 covers 14 residues. In germline, CDR1 is SGHNT, CDR2 YENEEA. Trimming shortened V by 11 bases and J by 4 bases, and 19 bases separated the two germline ends. The CDR3 DNA is TGTGCCTCAGCCGGGTTTGTCGGGGCAGATACGCAGTATTTT. Residues: CASAGFVGADTQYF.

The chain combines TRBV19 with TRBJ1-1; no clear D. The CDR3 extends over 12 amino acids. With 2 bases removed from V and 7 bases from J, the gap between germline ends came to 8 bases. CDR1 is LNHDA, CDR2 SQIVND, per germline (reference sequence). The CDR3 DNA reads TGTGCCAGTAGTATATCCGCCAGTGAAGCTTTCTTT. Encoded protein: CASSISASEAFF.

The gene calls are TRBV24-1 and TRBJ2-7; 7 nucleotides agree with TRBD1. The CDR3 sequence is 15 residues long. V lost 4 bases, J lost 5 bases, and 10 bases stayed unmatched. CDR1 is KGHDR and CDR2 is SFDVKD in the germline V gene. In DNA form, the CDR3 reads TGTGCCACCAGTGACCTGACAGGGCAAACCCACGAGCAGTACTTC. It specifies CATSDLTGQTHEQYF.

The chain joins TRBV5-4 to TRBJ1-6, with D possibly TRBD1 on 6 matching bases. This CDR3 region has 15 residues. Looked up from germline, CDR1 is SGHNT and CDR2 is YYREEE (reference sequence). The V end lost 1 base, the J end lost 3 bases, and 8 bases lay between the germline ends. CDR3 nucleotide sequence: TGTGCCAGCAGCTTGTCGGACAGCTATAATTCACCCCTCCACTTT. Amino acids: CASSLSDSYNSPLHF. Together with reference TRBV5-4 and TRBJ1-6, the CDR3 gives the full variable domain: ETGVTQSPTHLIKTRGQQVTLRCSSQSGHNTVSWYQQALGQGPQFIFQYYREEENGRGNFPPRFSGLQFPNYSSELNVNALELDDSALYLCASSLSDSYNSPLHFGNGTRLTVT.

This clone came up once. The chain is built from TRBV4-2 and TRBJ1-5; no firm D call. CDR3 length equals 16 residues. CDR1 LGHNA and CDR2 YNFKEQ come from the germline V gene. Trimming removed 0 bases at V and 0 bases at J, with 9 bases between. This CDR3 is CASSQDPVYSNQPQHF. For the CDR3, the DNA is TGTGCCAGCAGCCAAGATCCGGTATATAGCAATCAGCCCCAGCATTTT.

This chain connects TRBV6-5 to TRBJ1-5; 9 positions agree with TRBD1. This CDR3 has 14 residues. Germline values: CDR1 MNHEY, CDR2 SVGAGI. The V and J ends lost 4 bases and 2 bases, in that order; junction bases with no gene match: 0. This CDR3 reads CASSWTGGNQPQHF. CDR3 sequence (DNA): TGTGCCAGCAGTTGGACAGGGGGCAATCAGCCCCAGCATTTT.

The rearrangement joins TRBV7-2 to TRBJ2-7; 10 bases line up with TRBD2. Trimming cost V 7 bases and J 2 bases; bases outside gene matches: 5. Germline lookup yields CDR1 SGHTA and CDR2 FQGNSA. This CDR3 contains 14 residues. In DNA form, the CDR3 reads TGTGCCAGCACCCAAGCGGGAGGGCCCTACGAGCAGTACTTC. Encoded protein: CASTQAGGPYEQYF.

The rearrangement uses TRBV5-8 and TRBJ2-7; 10 positions agree with TRBD2. The CDR3 has 16 residues. Germline V gives CDR1 SGHTS, CDR2 YDEGEE. V trimming: 5 bases; J trimming: 9 bases; junction bases outside the gene matches: 17. In DNA, the CDR3 is TGTGCCAGCAGAGCCGGGCGCACTAGCGGGAAATGGGGGCAGTACTTC. It encodes CASRAGRTSGKWGQYF.

The chain employs TRBV3-1 (or the pseudogene TRBV3-2) and TRBJ1-1; D gene ambiguous. Germline V gene lookup returns CDR1 LGHDT and CDR2 YNNKEL (reference sequence). The CDR3 length is 13 residues. V lost 6 bases and J 11 bases, leaving 19 bases between the germline ends. The CDR3 DNA follows: TGTGCCAGCAGTGTGGACTTCGGCCAAAGCGCTTTCTTT. It is translated as CASSVDFGQSAFF.

The CDR3 spells CASSFPQPFWHAGNTEAFF. CDR3 in DNA: TGTGCCAGCAGTTTTCCCCAACCGTTCTGGCATGCTGGGAACACTGAAGCTTTCTTT. The J gene is TRBJ1-1, the V gene TRBV27, with D unclear. The V end lost 3 bases, the J end lost 1 base, and 24 bases lay between the germline ends. The CDR3 is 19 amino acids. CDR1 is MNHEY and CDR2 is SMNVEV in the germline V gene (reference sequence).

This clone was picked up one time. Sequence at one end of the junction differs from germline and may be a read error. The chain employs TRBV2 and TRBJ2-7; TRBD2 is a possible D gene (5 bases). Germline lookup yields CDR1 SNHLY and CDR2 FYNNEI. The CDR3 length is 13 residues. The CDR3 sequence: CASSEARVGSADF. In DNA form, the CDR3 reads TGTGCCAGCAGTGAAGCGCGGGTTGGGAGTGCAGACTTC.

Here the CDR3 reads CASHAADSAAEAFF. Here the CDR3 DNA reads TGCGCCAGCCATGCTGCTGACAGCGCAGCTGAAGCTTTCTTT. The genes are TRBV5-1 and TRBJ1-1, with D perhaps TRBD1 (5 bases). Germline CDR1 reads SGHRS; CDR2 reads YFSETQ. Trimming cost V 7 bases and J 6 bases, with 19 bases left between them. The CDR3 is 14 amino acids.

Only a few counts were recorded for this clone. V gene TRBV6-6 combines with J gene TRBJ2-3; 7 bases line up with TRBD1. This CDR3 spans 15 amino acids. Unmatched junction bases numbered 7, after V lost 6 bases and J lost 1 base. The germline gives CDR1 MNHNY, CDR2 SVGAGI (reference sequence). CDR3 coding DNA: TGTGCCAGCAGCCATCGACAGGGTGGCACAGATACGCAGTATTTT. Amino acid sequence: CASSHRQGGTDTQYF.

This chain's CDR3 is CASSLAVLETQYF. For the CDR3, the DNA is TGTGCCAGCAGCTTGGCGGTACTAGAGACCCAGTACTTC. This chain joins TRBV5-5 and TRBJ2-5; D unresolved. Germline CDR1 is SGHKS and CDR2 is YYEKEE (reference sequence). This CDR3 has 13 amino acids. V dropped 0 bases and J dropped 4 bases, with 7 bases sitting between them.

This chain connects TRBV12-3 or TRBV12-4 to TRBJ1-1; no definite D call. V gave up 6 bases and J gave up 1 base, with 9 bases separating them. The CDR3 is 13 residues long. The CDR3 is CASSRDKNTEAFF. The CDR3 region has the DNA TGTGCCAGCAGCCGCGACAAGAACACTGAAGCTTTCTTT.

The V call is TRBV19, the J call TRBJ1-4; 8 bases agree with TRBD1. Trimming removed 6 bases from V and 5 bases from J; junction bases left unmatched: 5. CDR1 LNHDA and CDR2 SQIVND come from the germline V gene (reference sequence). This CDR3 has 14 residues. DNA of the CDR3: TGTGCCAGTAGAGAGGACAGGGTCAATGAAAAACTGTTTTTT. Its translation: CASREDRVNEKLFF.

The gene calls are TRBV5-1 and TRBJ2-7; tentatively, D is TRBD1 (5 bases). V was clipped by 0 bases and J by 6 bases, with 16 bases between them. The CDR3 covers 15 residues. Per the germline V gene, CDR1 is SGHRS and CDR2 is YFSETQ. CDR3: CASSLVIGDESEQYF. DNA of the CDR3: TGCGCCAGCAGCTTGGTGATAGGGGATGAATCCGAGCAGTACTTC.

The chain joins TRBV3-1 (or the pseudogene TRBV3-2) to TRBJ2-1; no clear D gene. Trimming shortened V by 8 bases and J by 8 bases, and 19 bases separated the two germline ends. This CDR3 is built from 14 residues. Per germline, CDR1 LGHDT and CDR2 YNNKEL (reference sequence). In DNA, the CDR3 is TGTGCCAGCGGAAAAGAGCCCGGTGGGCATGAGCAGTTCTTC. Residues: CASGKEPGGHEQFF.

This clone turned up a few times. The V and J genes are TRBV19 and TRBJ1-1, with D hard to call. Germline CDR1 is LNHDA and CDR2 is SQIVND (reference sequence). CDR3 size: 14 residues. Trimming took off 5 bases at V and 1 base at J, with 11 bases between the two ends. The CDR3 protein is CASSWNSPNTEAFF. The CDR3 DNA sequence: TGTGCCAGTAGTTGGAACAGTCCGAACACTGAAGCTTTCTTT.

A single count supports this clone. The gene calls are TRBV5-4 and TRBJ2-2, with 9 bases identical to TRBD2. Germline CDR1 SGHNT, CDR2 YYREEE (reference sequence). J was trimmed by 6 bases and V by 7 bases; bases with no gene match: 16. CDR3 size: 17 residues. CDR3 bases: TGTGCCAGCCAATCGTGGGGCGTGGCGGGAGGGCCCGGGGAGCTGTTTTTT. Its protein product is CASQSWGVAGGPGELFF.

This chain uses TRBV9 with TRBJ1-1; D remains unclear. V lost 4 bases and J lost 1, with 17 bases in between. This CDR3 has 16 amino acids. Germline-derived CDR1 and CDR2 are SGDLS and YYNGEE. The CDR3 nucleotides are TGTGCCAGCAGCCCAGCGCGTAACTTGGGGAACACTGAAGCTTTCTTT. Amino acid sequence: CASSPARNLGNTEAFF.

The rearrangement joins TRBV11-2 to TRBJ1-2; 7 positions match TRBD1. CDR1 is SGHAT, CDR2 FQNNGV, per germline. The V gene end was trimmed by 4 bases and the J gene end by 7 bases; junction bases not matched to a gene: 0. The CDR3 is 11 residues long. CDR3 sequence (DNA): TGTGCCAGCAGCTCAGGGGGTGGCTACACCTTC. Its protein product is CASSSGGGYTF.

The chain is built from TRBV4-3 and TRBJ1-1; TRBD1 matches at 8 bases. This CDR3 is built from 15 residues. The V and J ends lost 3 bases and 5 bases, in that order; junction bases with no gene match: 8. CDR1 is LGHNA, CDR2 YSLEER, per germline. CDR3 sequence (DNA): TGCGCCAGCAGCCAGGGACAGGAAGGGGGGACTGAAGCTTTCTTT. Amino acids: CASSQGQEGGTEAFF.

CDR3 DNA sequence: TGTGCCAGCAGCTTAGGAGTTTCTTGGCAGGGATATGGCTACACCTTC. This gives the protein CASSLGVSWQGYGYTF. This chain joins TRBV7-8 and TRBJ1-2; possibly TRBD1 for D (5 bases). V lost 1 base and J lost 5, with 17 bases in between. The germline CDR1 and CDR2 sequences are SGHVS and FQNEAQ. The length of the CDR3 is 16 residues.

V gene TRBV14 combines with J gene TRBJ1-2, with 8 bases aligning to TRBD1. The V segment lost 6 bases and the J segment 4 bases; nucleotides outside the gene matches: 10. The CDR3 covers 15 residues. Germline values: CDR1 SGHDN, CDR2 FVKESK. CDR3 protein: CASRRGQGAGYGYTF. CDR3 in DNA: TGTGCCAGCAGGCGCGGACAGGGAGCCGGCTATGGCTACACCTTC.

V and J are TRBV15 and TRBJ1-1; no reliable D call. V was shortened by 5 bases and J by 4 bases, with 14 bases between the two germline ends. The germline V gene encodes CDR1 LNHNV and CDR2 YYDKDF (reference sequence). This CDR3 spans 14 amino acids. The CDR3 loop reads CATSPRAFGTEAFF. Here the CDR3 DNA reads TGTGCCACCAGCCCCCGAGCGTTTGGCACTGAAGCTTTCTTT.

The chain has TRBV30 and TRBJ1-4; 7 positions match TRBD1. The germline gives CDR1 GTSNPN, CDR2 SVGIG (reference sequence). V shed 6 bases and J 0 bases; nucleotides not matched to a gene: 7. The CDR3 runs 15 residues. The CDR3 DNA reads TGTGCCTGTTCCGGGACAGATGCAACTAATGAAAAACTGTTTTTT. Protein sequence: CACSGTDATNEKLFF.

The genes are TRBV2 and TRBJ1-1; D gene ambiguous. The germline V gene encodes CDR1 SNHLY and CDR2 FYNNEI. The CDR3 loop spans 14 amino acids. V was clipped by 6 bases and J by 0 bases, with 11 bases between them. DNA of the CDR3: TGTGCCAGCAGGGCTAGGAGTATGAACACTGAAGCTTTCTTT. The encoded protein is CASRARSMNTEAFF.